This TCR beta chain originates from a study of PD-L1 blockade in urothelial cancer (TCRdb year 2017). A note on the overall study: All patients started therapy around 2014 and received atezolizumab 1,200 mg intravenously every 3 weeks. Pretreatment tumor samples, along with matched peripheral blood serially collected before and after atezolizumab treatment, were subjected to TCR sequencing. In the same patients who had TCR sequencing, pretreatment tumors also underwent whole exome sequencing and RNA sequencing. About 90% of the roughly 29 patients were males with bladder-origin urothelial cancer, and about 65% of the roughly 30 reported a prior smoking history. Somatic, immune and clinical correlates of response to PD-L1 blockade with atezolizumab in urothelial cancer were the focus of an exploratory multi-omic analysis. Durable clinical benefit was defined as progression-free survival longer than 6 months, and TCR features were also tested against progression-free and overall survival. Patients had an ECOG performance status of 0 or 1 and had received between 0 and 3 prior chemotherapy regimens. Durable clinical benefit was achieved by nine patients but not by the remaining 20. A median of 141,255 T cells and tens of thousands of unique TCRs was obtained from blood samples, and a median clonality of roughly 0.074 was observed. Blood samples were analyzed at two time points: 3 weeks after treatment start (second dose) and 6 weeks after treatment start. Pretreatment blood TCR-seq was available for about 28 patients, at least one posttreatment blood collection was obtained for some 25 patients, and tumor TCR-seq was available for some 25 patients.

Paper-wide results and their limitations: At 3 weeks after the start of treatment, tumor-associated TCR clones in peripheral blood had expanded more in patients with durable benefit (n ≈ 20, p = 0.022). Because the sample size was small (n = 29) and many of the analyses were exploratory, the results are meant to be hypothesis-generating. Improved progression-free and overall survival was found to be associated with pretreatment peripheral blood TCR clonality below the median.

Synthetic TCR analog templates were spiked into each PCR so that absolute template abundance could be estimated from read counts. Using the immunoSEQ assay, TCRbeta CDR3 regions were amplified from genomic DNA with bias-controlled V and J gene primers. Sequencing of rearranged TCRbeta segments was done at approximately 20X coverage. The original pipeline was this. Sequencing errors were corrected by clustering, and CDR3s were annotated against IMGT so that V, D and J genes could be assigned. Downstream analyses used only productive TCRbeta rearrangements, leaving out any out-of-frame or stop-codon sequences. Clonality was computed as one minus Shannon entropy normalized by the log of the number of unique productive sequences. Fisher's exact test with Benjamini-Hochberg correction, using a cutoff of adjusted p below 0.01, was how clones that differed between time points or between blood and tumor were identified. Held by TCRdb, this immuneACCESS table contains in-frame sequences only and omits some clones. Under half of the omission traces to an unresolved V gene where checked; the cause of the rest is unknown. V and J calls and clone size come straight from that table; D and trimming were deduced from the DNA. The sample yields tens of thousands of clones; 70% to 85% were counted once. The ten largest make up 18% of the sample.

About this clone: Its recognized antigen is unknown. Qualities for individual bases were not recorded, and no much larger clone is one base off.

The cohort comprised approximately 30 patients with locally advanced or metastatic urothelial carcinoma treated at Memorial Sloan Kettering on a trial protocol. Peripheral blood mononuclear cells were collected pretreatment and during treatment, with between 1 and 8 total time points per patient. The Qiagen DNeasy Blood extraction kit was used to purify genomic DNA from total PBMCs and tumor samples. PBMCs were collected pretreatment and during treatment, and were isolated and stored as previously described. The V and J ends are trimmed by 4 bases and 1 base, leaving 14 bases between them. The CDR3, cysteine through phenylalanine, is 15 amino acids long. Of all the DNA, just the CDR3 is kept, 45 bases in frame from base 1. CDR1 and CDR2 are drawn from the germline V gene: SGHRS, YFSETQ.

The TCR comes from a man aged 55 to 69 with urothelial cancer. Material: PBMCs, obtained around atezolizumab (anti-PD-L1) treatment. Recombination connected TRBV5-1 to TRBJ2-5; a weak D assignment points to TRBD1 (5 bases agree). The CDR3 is CASSRPGAVQETQYF. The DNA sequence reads TGCGCCAGCAGCCGACCTGGGGCAGTCCAAGAGACCCAGTACTTC.